This T cell receptor beta chain appears in the sequencing data of a study of cytomegalovirus exposure and HLA in healthy donors. Study results and limitations: A previous analysis found most TCR beta V segments productive roughly 87% or roughly 30% of the time.

The CDR3 length is 14 residues. Germline V gives CDR1 SQVTM, CDR2 ANQGSEA. Trimming at V came to 4 bases and at J to 1 base, leaving 2 bases not matched to a gene. Donors sampled were nominally healthy, though unrecorded immune exposures were likely. Turning to this clone: Antigen unknown.

The PCR ran on 60 Vbeta and 13 Jbeta primers. Data came from immunoSEQ multiplex PCR; TCRdb stores just in-frame clones and leaves some out. The data show approximately 150,000 clones, 82% seen once. The sequenced material came from PBMCs. The chain employs TRBV29-1 and TRBJ2-3; 10 bases line up with TRBD2. This clonotype originated in a woman aged 55-69 years in good health and CMV-seropositive. CDR3 in amino acids: CSVAGTSGTDTQYF. The CDR3 nucleotides are TGCAGCGTTGCCGGGACTAGCGGCACAGATACGCAGTATTTT.